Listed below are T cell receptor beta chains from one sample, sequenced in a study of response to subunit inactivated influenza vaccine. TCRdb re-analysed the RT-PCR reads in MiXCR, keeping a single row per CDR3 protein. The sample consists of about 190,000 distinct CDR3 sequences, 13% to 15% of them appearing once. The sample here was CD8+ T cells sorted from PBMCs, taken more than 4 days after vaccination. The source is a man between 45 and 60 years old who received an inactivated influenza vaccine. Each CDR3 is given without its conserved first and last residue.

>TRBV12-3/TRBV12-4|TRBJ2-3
ASRGLAGEADTQY
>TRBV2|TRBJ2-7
ASSEARLNYEQY
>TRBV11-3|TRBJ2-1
ASSLSDRSSYNEQF
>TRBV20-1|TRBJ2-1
SARRRINYNEQF
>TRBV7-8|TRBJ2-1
ASSLETGTGDLDYNEQF
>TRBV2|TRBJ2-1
ASSTLGQATFNEQF
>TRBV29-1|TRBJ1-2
SVPGTYPGYT
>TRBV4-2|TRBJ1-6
ASSRRLSPLH
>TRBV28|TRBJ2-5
ASSSGTEETQY
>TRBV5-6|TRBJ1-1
ASSPFTRASNTEAF